This record concerns one T cell receptor beta chain sequence. The antigen remains unidentified. This sample was taken from a study of identical twins. TCRdb re-analysed the 5' RACE reads in MiXCR, keeping a single row per CDR3 protein. Of just over 500,000 distinct CDR3 sequences listed, approximately 22% are singletons. Study results and caveats: The abundant beta clonotypes from cord blood had fewer insertions, and memory repertoires had none of this.

V trimming: 6 bases; J trimming: 4 bases; junction bases outside the gene matches: 4. CDR3 size: 14 residues. Germline V CDR1 and CDR2: DFQATT, SNEGSKA (reference sequence). These data were also reused for a study on T cells expressing NK-cell markers. That publication notes: Nothing established the HCMV specificity of expanded NKG2C+ T cell clones.

The receptor was isolated from a woman aged 18-29 years in good health. The sequencing input was CD4+ T cells sorted from blood. The chain uses TRBV20-1 and TRBJ2-3, with 13 bases aligning to TRBD2. The CDR3: CSAATSGRSDTQYF. The CDR3 DNA follows: TGCAGTGCCGCGACTAGCGGGAGGTCAGATACGCAGTATTTT.